One TCR beta chain is described in this entry. The sample belongs to a study of cytomegalovirus exposure and HLA in healthy donors. The V gene's germline CDR1 is MNHEY and CDR2 SMNVEV (reference sequence). V lost 6 bases to trimming and J lost 4 bases; unmatched junction nucleotides: 10. This CDR3 contains 15 residues. PCR was performed using 60 Vbeta and 13 Jbeta primers. Sequencing used immunoSEQ multiplex PCR; TCRdb keeps in-frame clones, though not all of them. The sample has 100,000 to 150,000 clones; roughly 78% are singletons. The sample was PBMCs. V gene TRBV27 combines with J gene TRBJ2-5; 8 bases are shared with TRBD2. The TCR was taken from a man aged 30-40 years in good health and CMV-seronegative. The CDR3, as DNA: TGTGCCAGCAGCCCCCGCGGTAGCGGGGTAGAGACCCAGTACTTC. It yields the protein CASSPRGSGVETQYF.